This T cell receptor beta chain was sequenced during a study of neurological immune-mediated disorders (dated 2019 in TCRdb). At the level of the whole study: The study compared peripheral blood TCR-beta repertoires of HTLV-I-associated myelopathy (HAM/TSP) patients, multiple sclerosis patients and healthy controls using UMI-based sequencing. Of the 68 subjects in the cohort, around 15 were HAM/TSP patients, about 34 were multiple sclerosis patients, and approximately 20 were healthy controls. The approximately 110 TCR-beta libraries included longitudinal samples, technical triplicates and paired sorted CD4+ and CD8+ T-cell subsets alongside PBMC samples.

This clonotype was observed a handful of times. What this receptor recognizes is not known. No qualities accompany the bases; no much larger clone lies one base away. What the work shows at the level of the full study, not this receptor alone: TCR clonal expansion was greatest in HAM/TSP patients and smallest in MS patients, who ranked below even healthy controls. Expanded clones from different subjects shared no identical CDR3 amino acid sequences, which suggests that TCR-beta repertoires were private in all groups.

Healthy controls were blood bank volunteers in Maryland, USA. Unsorted PBMC libraries were generated from 2 million PBMCs stored in RNAlater at -80 °C until RNA extraction. Peripheral blood was subjected to Ficoll-Hypaque density gradient centrifugation to isolate PBMCs, which were then cryopreserved in liquid nitrogen. Via the germline V gene (reference sequence), CDR1 is DFQATT and CDR2 SNEGSKA. Counted from cysteine to phenylalanine, this CDR3 has 14 amino acids. The DNA shown is the 42-base CDR3, in frame from base 1. V is reduced by 1 base and J by 0 bases, leaving a spacing of 7 bases between them. cDNA was synthesized by template-switch 5'RACE using a primer with a 10-nucleotide random unique molecular identifier that tagged each TCR transcript. Every sequencing run yielded over 180 million TCR-beta sequences covering 15-18 subjects. The RNeasy kit was used to extract total RNA. Using the KAPA Real-time Library Amplification kit, TCR-beta VDJ regions were amplified with primers for the TCR constant region and the 5'RACE anchor. Sample indexes and Illumina adaptors were added in a first PCR, after which library yield was increased in a second PCR. After Ampure bead purification, the TCR product of roughly 650 bp was size-selected on a 2% E-gel SizeSelection system. Before pooling, library quality was assessed on a Bioanalyzer, concentration was determined with Qubit, and library quantification was performed with the Kapa Library Quantification kit. Libraries were sequenced paired-end 2 x 150 bp on an Illumina HiSeq 2500. To increase sequence diversity, roughly 24-31% phiX was spiked into each library pool. In the original analysis: Quality-filtered reads were processed with the UMI-based MiGEC pipeline, which removed over 75% of raw TCR sequences during error correction. IMGT germline references were used for alignment of VDJ genes, and clonotypes were defined by a unique CDR3 amino acid sequence together with V-J genes. Clonal expansion, Shannon diversity and CDR3 relatedness were evaluated with VDJtools (CalcPairwiseDistances, ClusterSamples), while phylogenetic trees were built in CLCbio workbench. Clones with at least 8 unique UMIs were defined as expanded, with this threshold being based on coefficient-of-variation modelling across technical triplicates. The public reads were run again by TCRdb, first through fastp at Q25 and then through MiXCR, and only productive beta chains were kept. Records with the same CDR3 protein are collapsed into one entry carrying the most frequent genes and DNA. The V and J calls follow TCRdb's processing rather than the paper's. A total of just under 45,000 distinct CDR3 sequences appear in this sample, 9.5% to 15% of them only once. Over 1% of the sample lies in the top ten.

What was sequenced was PBMCs. The chain employs TRBV20-1 and TRBJ2-4; the D element could tentatively be TRBD1 or TRBD2, as 5 bases agree for each. This clonotype originated in a female donor in good health. The CDR3 here reads CSARGDRAKNIQYF. Read as DNA, the sequence is TGCAGTGCTAGAGGGGACCGAGCCAAAAACATTCAGTACTTC.